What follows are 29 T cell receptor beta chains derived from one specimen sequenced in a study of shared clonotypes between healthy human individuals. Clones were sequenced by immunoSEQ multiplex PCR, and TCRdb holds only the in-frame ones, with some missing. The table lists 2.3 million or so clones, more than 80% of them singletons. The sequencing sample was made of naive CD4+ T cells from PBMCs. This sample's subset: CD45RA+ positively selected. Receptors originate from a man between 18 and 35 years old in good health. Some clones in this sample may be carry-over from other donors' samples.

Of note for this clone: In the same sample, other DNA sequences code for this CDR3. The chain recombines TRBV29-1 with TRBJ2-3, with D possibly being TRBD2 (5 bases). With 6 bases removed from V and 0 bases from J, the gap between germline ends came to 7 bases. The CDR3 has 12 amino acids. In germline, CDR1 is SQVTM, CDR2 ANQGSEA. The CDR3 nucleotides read TGCAGCGTGCGGACTAGCACAGATACGCAGTATTTT. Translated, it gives CSVRTSTDTQYF.

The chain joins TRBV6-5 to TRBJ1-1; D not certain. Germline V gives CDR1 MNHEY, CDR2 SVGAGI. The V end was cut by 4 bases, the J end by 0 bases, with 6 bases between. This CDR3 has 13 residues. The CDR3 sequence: CASSLKMNTEAFF. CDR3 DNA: TGTGCCAGCAGTTTAAAAATGAACACTGAAGCTTTCTTT.

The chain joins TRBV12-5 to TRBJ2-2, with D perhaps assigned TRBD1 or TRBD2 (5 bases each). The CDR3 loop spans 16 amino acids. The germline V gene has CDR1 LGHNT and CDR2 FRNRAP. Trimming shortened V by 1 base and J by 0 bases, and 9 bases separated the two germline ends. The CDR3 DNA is TGTGCTAGTGGTTTGGCGGGACGGACGAACACCGGGGAGCTGTTTTTT. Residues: CASGLAGRTNTGELFF.

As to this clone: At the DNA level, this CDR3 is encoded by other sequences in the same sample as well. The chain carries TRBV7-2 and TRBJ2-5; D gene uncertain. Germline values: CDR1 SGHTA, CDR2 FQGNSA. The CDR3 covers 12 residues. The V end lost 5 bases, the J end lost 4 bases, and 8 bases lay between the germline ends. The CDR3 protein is CASSRTGETQYF. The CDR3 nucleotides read TGTGCCAGCAGCCGAACGGGAGAGACCCAGTACTTC. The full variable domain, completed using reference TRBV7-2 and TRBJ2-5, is GAGVSQSPSNKVTEKGKDVELRCDPISGHTALYWYRQSLGQGLEFLIYFQGNSAPDKSGLPSDRFSAERTGGSVSTLTIQRTQQEDSAVYLCASSRTGETQYFGPGTRLLVL.

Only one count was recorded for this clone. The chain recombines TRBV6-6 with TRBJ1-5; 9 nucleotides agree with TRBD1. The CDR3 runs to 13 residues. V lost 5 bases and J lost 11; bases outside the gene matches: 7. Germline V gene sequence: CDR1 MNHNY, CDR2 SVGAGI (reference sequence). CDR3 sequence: CASSHGTGRTQHF. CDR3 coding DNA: TGTGCCAGCAGTCACGGGACAGGGAGGACCCAGCATTTT.

CDR3 region: CASSPISRDETQYF. Written as DNA, the CDR3 is TGTGCCAGCTCACCGATATCCAGGGATGAGACCCAGTACTTC. This chain uses TRBV18 with TRBJ2-5; the D gene is possibly TRBD1 (5 bases). Deletions cut 3 bases from V and 5 bases from J, with 13 bases between. Germline values: CDR1 KGHSH, CDR2 LQKENI. The CDR3 runs 14 residues.

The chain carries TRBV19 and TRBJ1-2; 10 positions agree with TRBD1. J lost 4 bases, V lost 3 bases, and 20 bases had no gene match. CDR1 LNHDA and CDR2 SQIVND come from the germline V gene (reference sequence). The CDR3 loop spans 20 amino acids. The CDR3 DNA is TGTGCCAGTAGTATCGACCCAGCTCCGGGACAGGGGATCTTCAGCTATGGCTACACCTTC. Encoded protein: CASSIDPAPGQGIFSYGYTF.

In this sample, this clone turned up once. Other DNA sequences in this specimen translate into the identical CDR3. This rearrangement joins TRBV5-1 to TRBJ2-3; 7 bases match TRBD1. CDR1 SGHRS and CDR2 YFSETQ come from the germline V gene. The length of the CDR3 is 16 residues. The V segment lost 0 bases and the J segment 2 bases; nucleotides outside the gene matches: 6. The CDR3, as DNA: TGCGCCAGCAGCTTGGCCGGGACAGCGTCCACAGATACGCAGTATTTT. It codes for CASSLAGTASTDTQYF. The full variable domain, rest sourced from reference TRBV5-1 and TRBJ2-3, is KAGVTQTPRYLIKTRGQQVTLSCSPISGHRSVSWYQQTPGQGLQFLFEYFSETQRNKGNFPGRFSGRQFSNSRSEMNVSTLELGDSALYLCASSLAGTASTDTQYFGPGTRLTVL.

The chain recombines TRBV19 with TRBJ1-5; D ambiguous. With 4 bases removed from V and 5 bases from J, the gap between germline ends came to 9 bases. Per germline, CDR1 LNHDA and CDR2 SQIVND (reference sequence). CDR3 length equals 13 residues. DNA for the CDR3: TGTGCCAGTAGTACCCTGCGGGATCAGCCCCAGCATTTT. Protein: CASSTLRDQPQHF.

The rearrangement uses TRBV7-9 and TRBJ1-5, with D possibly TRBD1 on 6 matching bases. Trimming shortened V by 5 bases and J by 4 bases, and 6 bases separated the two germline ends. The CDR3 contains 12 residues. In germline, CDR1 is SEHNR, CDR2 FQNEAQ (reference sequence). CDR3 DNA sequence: TGTGCCAGCAGCACAGGGAATCAGCCCCAGCATTTT. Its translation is CASSTGNQPQHF. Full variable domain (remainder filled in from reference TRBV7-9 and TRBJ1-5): DTGVSQNPRHKITKRGQNVTFRCDPISEHNRLYWYRQTLGQGPEFLTYFQNEAQLEKSRLLSDRFSAERPKGSFSTLEIQRTEQGDSAMYLCASSTGNQPQHFGDGTRLSIL.

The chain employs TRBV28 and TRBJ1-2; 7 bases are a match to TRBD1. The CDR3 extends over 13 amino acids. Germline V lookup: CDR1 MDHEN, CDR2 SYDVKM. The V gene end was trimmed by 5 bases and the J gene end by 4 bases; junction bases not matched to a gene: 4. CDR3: CASSPDRFYGYTF. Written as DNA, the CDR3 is TGTGCCAGCAGTCCGGACAGGTTCTATGGCTACACCTTC.

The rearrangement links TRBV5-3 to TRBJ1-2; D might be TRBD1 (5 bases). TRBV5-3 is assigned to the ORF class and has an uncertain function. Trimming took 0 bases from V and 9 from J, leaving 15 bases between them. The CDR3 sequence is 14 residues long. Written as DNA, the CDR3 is TGTGCCAGAAGCTTGGATGCAGGGATGAAGAGCTACACCTTC. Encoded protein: CARSLDAGMKSYTF.

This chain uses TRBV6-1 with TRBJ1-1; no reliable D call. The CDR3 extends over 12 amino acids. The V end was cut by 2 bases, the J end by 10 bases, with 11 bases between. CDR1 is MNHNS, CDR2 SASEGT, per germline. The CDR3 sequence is CASSETGGGAFF. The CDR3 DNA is TGTGCCAGCAGTGAAACGGGTGGTGGAGCTTTCTTT.

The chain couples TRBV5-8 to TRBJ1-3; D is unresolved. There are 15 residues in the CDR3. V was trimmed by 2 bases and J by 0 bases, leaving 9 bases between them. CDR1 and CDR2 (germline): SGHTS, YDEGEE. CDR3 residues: CASSFRGASGNTIYF. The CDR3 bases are TGTGCCAGCAGCTTCAGAGGAGCCTCTGGAAACACCATATATTTT.

CDR3 amino acids: CASSSNTGAIYNEQFF. CDR3 bases: TGTGCCAGCTCGTCGAATACAGGGGCGATCTACAATGAGCAGTTCTTC. The J gene is TRBJ2-1, the V gene TRBV18; 7 positions agree with TRBD1. The CDR3 extends over 16 amino acids. Looked up from germline, CDR1 is KGHSH and CDR2 is LQKENI. Trimming removed 6 bases from V and 3 bases from J; junction bases left unmatched: 11.

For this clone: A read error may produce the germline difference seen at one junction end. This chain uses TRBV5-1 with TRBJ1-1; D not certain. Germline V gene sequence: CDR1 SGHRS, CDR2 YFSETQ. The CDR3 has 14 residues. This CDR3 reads CASRLEPPNTEAFF. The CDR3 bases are TGCGCCAGCAGGTTGGAACCCCCGAACACTGAAGCTTTCTTT.

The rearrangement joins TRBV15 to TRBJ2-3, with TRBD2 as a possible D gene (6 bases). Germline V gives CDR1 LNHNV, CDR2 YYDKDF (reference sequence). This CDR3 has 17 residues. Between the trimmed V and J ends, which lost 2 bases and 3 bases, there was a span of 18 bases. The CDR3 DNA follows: TGTGCCACCAGCAGACTCCGAAACTGGGACTTAACAGATACGCAGTATTTT. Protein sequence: CATSRLRNWDLTDTQYF.

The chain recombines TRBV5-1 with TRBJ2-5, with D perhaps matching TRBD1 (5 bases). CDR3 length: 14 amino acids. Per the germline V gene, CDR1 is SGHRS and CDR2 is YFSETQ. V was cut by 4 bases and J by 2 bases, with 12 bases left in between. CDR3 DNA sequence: TGCGCCAGCAGCGCAGGGTTCGGTCAAGAGACCCAGTACTTC. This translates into CASSAGFGQETQYF.

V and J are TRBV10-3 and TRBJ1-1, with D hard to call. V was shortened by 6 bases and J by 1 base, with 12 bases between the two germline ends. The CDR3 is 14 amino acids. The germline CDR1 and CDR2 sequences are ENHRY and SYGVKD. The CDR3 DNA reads TGTGCCATCAGGGGAGGACGTACGAACACTGAAGCTTTCTTT. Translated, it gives CAIRGGRTNTEAFF.

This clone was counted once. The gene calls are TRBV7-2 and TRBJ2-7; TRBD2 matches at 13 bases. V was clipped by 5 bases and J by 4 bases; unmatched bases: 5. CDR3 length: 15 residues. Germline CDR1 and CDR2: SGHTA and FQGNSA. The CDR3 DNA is TGTGCCAGCAGCCCGCAACTAGCGGGAGGGTACGAGCAGTACTTC. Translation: CASSPQLAGGYEQYF.

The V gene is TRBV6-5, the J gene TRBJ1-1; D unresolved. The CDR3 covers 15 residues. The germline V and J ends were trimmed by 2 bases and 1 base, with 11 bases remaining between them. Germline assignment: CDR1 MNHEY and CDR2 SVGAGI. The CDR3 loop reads CASSYQIGRNTEAFF. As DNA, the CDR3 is TGTGCCAGCAGTTACCAGATAGGCCGGAACACTGAAGCTTTCTTT.

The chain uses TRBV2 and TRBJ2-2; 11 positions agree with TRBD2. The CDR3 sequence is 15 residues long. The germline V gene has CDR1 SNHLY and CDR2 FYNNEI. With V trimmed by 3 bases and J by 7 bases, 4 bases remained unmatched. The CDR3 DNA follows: TGTGCCAGCAGTGAGGATAGCGGGAGGGTCGGGGAGCTGTTTTTT. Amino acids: CASSEDSGRVGELFF.

CDR3 nucleotide sequence: TGTGCCAGCAGCTTAGACAGGCCAAGTGCAGATACGCAGTATTTT. Protein product: CASSLDRPSADTQYF. The V gene is TRBV7-9, the J gene TRBJ2-3; D possibly corresponds to TRBD1 (5 bases). The CDR3 runs 15 residues. CDR1 and CDR2 from the germline V gene are SEHNR and FQNEAQ (reference sequence). Trimming took off 1 base at V and 4 bases at J, with 12 bases between the two ends.

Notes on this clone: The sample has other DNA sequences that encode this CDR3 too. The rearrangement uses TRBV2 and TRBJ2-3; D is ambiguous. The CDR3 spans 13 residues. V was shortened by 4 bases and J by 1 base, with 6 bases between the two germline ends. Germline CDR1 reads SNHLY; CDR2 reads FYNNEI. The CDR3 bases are TGTGCCAGCAGTGTTCTAGGCACAGATACGCAGTATTTT. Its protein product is CASSVLGTDTQYF.

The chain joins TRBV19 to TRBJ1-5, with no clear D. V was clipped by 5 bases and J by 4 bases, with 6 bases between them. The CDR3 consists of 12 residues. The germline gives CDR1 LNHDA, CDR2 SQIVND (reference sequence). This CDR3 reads CASSRRNQPQHF. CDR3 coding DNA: TGTGCCAGTAGTCGGAGGAATCAGCCCCAGCATTTT.

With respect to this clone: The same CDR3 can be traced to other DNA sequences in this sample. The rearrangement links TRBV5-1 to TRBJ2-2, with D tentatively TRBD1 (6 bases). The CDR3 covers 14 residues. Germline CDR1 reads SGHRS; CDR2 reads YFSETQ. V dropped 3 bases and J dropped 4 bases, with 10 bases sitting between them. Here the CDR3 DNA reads TGCGCCAGCAGCTCTCAGGGGAGCACCGGGGAGCTGTTTTTT. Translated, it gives CASSSQGSTGELFF.

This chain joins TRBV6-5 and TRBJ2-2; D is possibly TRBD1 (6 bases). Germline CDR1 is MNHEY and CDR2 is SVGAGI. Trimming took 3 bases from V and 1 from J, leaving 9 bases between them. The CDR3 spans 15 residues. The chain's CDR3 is CASSYRGMNTGELFF. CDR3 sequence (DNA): TGTGCCAGCAGTTATAGGGGGATGAACACCGGGGAGCTGTTTTTT.

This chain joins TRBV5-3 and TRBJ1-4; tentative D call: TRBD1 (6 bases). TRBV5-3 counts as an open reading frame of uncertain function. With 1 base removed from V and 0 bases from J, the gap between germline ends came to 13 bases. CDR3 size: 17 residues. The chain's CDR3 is CARSLTRDIATNEKLFF. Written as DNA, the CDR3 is TGTGCCAGAAGCTTGACGCGGGACATTGCAACTAATGAAAAACTGTTTTTT.

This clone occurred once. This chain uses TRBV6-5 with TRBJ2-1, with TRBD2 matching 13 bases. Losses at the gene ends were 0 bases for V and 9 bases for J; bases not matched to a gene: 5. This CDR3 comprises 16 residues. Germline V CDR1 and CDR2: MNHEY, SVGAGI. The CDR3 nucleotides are TGTGCCAGCAGTTACTCGACTAGCGGGAGGATGGGTGAGCAGTTCTTC. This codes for CASSYSTSGRMGEQFF.